The source of this T cell receptor beta chain is a study of CD8 T cells in ankylosing spondylitis. Study-level results: Seemingly characteristic of ankylosing spondylitis blood was a TCR beta motif consisting of eight highly homologous variants.

This CDR3 region has 15 residues. V lost 5 bases, J lost 4 bases, and 7 bases stayed unmatched. Germline assignment: CDR1 SGHTA and CDR2 FQGNSA. This clonotype was counted at least ten times. Its antigen is currently unknown. TCRdb re-analysed the 5' RACE reads in MiXCR, keeping a single row per CDR3 protein. Here the sample spans approximately 520,000 distinct CDR3 sequences, about 5.4% being singletons. Material for sequencing was blood, either unsorted or a sorted T cell fraction (not recorded which). This chain joins TRBV7-2 and TRBJ2-5; TRBD2 matches at 10 bases. The TCR sequence derives from a male donor with ankylosing spondylitis. The DNA for the CDR3 is TGTGCCAGCAGCATACTAGCGGGGCAGCGAGAGACCCAGTACTTC. Its protein is CASSILAGQRETQYF. Full variable domain (missing parts from reference TRBV7-2 and TRBJ2-5): GAGVSQSPSNKVTEKGKDVELRCDPISGHTALYWYRQSLGQGLEFLIYFQGNSAPDKSGLPSDRFSAERTGGSVSTLTIQRTQQEDSAVYLCASSILAGQRETQYFGPGTRLLVL.